This T cell receptor (beta chain) was recovered during a study of T cell responses to AZD1222 COVID-19 vaccine. About this clone: The sample has other DNA sequences that encode this CDR3 too.

Germline V CDR1 and CDR2: LGHNA, YSLEER. CDR3 length: 14 residues. Trimming stripped 0 bases from V and 4 bases from J, with 7 bases between. The repertoire was sequenced with immunoSEQ multiplex PCR; TCRdb's copy has only in-frame clones and lacks some. The sample has around 140,000 clones, more than 85% seen once. The source was peripheral blood, collected on day 0 of AZD1222 vaccination. This clonotype originated in an adult in good health. V and J are TRBV4-3 and TRBJ1-5; D uncertain. CDR3 coding DNA: TGCGCCAGCAGCCAAGATGGTAGGAATCAGCCCCAGCATTTT. It is translated as CASSQDGRNQPQHF.